Listed below are T cell receptor beta chains from one sample, sequenced in a study of radiotherapy plus CTLA-4 blockade in lung cancer. The repertoire was sequenced with immunoSEQ multiplex PCR; TCRdb's copy has only in-frame clones and lacks some. The table records about 49,000 clones, more than 75% of them present only once. The sequences come from peripheral blood, collected from a patient treated with radiotherapy plus ipilimumab. The source is a human donor with non-small cell lung cancer whose response to radiotherapy plus ipilimumab could not be evaluated. The CDR3 runs from the conserved cysteine through the conserved F or W. The order of the fields is V gene, clone size, J gene, CDR3 protein. Clone size is not always given. Where it is, it says once, few, many or a class for expanded clones.

V gene: TRBV7-6
clone size: once
J gene: TRBJ2-3
CDR3 protein: CASSLWGGDTDTQYF

V gene: TRBV6-5
clone size: once
J gene: TRBJ1-2
CDR3 protein: CATREISEGYTF

V gene: TRBV5-4
clone size: -
J gene: TRBJ2-1
CDR3 protein: CASSSGKGRSYNEQFF

V gene: TRBV18
clone size: -
J gene: TRBJ2-1
CDR3 protein: CASSTGPTRPEQFF

V gene: TRBV4-1
clone size: few
J gene: TRBJ2-1
CDR3 protein: CASSQPRLAGVAGEQFF

V gene: TRBV7-9
clone size: -
J gene: TRBJ2-7
CDR3 protein: CASSLAGGTGAYEQYF

V gene: TRBV6-5
clone size: -
J gene: TRBJ1-2
CDR3 protein: CASSYSDSYGYTF

V gene: TRBV28
clone size: -
J gene: TRBJ1-2
CDR3 protein: CASSRTGGGYTF

V gene: TRBV6-5
clone size: -
J gene: TRBJ2-5
CDR3 protein: CASGAGGRNTLYF

V gene: TRBV28
clone size: -
J gene: TRBJ1-4
CDR3 protein: CASSLYKTGAEKLFF

V gene: TRBV28
clone size: -
J gene: TRBJ1-2
CDR3 protein: CASSLTGTGGTRGYTF

V gene: TRBV4-1
clone size: -
J gene: TRBJ1-2
CDR3 protein: CASSHTTGTGDYGYTF

V gene: TRBV6-5
clone size: once
J gene: TRBJ1-1
CDR3 protein: CASSNDRDTEAFF

V gene: TRBV7-2
clone size: -
J gene: TRBJ2-1
CDR3 protein: CASSPYRIYNEQFF

V gene: TRBV27
clone size: -
J gene: TRBJ1-2
CDR3 protein: CASSLGGAYGYTF

V gene: TRBV7-3
clone size: few
J gene: TRBJ2-2
CDR3 protein: CASSTGTGTGELFF

V gene: TRBV5-1
clone size: -
J gene: TRBJ2-1
CDR3 protein: CASSPSPSSYNEQFF

V gene: TRBV11-2
clone size: -
J gene: -
CDR3 protein: CASSFGGLRPSEQYF

V gene: TRBV6-1
clone size: once
J gene: TRBJ2-3
CDR3 protein: CASRFAGAGTDTQYF

V gene: TRBV19
clone size: -
J gene: TRBJ1-2
CDR3 protein: CASSGGIYGYTF

V gene: TRBV5-5
clone size: -
J gene: TRBJ2-7
CDR3 protein: CASSWGQASYEQYF

V gene: TRBV19
clone size: -
J gene: TRBJ2-1
CDR3 protein: CAVKLLPGEEQFF

V gene: TRBV18
clone size: -
J gene: TRBJ2-7
CDR3 protein: CASSPGQGTYEQYF

V gene: TRBV28
clone size: once
J gene: TRBJ2-7
CDR3 protein: CASSERDRGGYEQYF

V gene: TRBV7-9
clone size: -
J gene: TRBJ2-2
CDR3 protein: CATTPIRYTGELFF

V gene: TRBV13
clone size: -
J gene: TRBJ2-5
CDR3 protein: CASSRWTEYQETQYF

V gene: TRBV5-1
clone size: -
J gene: TRBJ2-3
CDR3 protein: CASSQGSGQFTDTQYF

V gene: TRBV6-1
clone size: once
J gene: TRBJ1-1
CDR3 protein: CASSVGTGGNTEAFF

V gene: TRBV5-1
clone size: few
J gene: TRBJ2-7
CDR3 protein: CASSTDGTSSYEQYF

V gene: TRBV7-9
clone size: -
J gene: TRBJ2-3
CDR3 protein: CASWAGDYTDTQYF

V gene: TRBV9
clone size: -
J gene: TRBJ2-3
CDR3 protein: CASSVGGRRERTDTQYF

V gene: TRBV7-9
clone size: few
J gene: TRBJ1-5
CDR3 protein: CASSLAKEGGQPQHF

V gene: TRBV4-3
clone size: -
J gene: TRBJ1-1
CDR3 protein: CASSQASVAFF

V gene: TRBV12-2
clone size: few
J gene: TRBJ1-5
CDR3 protein: CASRKQREGNQPQHF

V gene: TRBV15
clone size: few
J gene: TRBJ2-6
CDR3 protein: CATSRATGQGQPGANVLTF